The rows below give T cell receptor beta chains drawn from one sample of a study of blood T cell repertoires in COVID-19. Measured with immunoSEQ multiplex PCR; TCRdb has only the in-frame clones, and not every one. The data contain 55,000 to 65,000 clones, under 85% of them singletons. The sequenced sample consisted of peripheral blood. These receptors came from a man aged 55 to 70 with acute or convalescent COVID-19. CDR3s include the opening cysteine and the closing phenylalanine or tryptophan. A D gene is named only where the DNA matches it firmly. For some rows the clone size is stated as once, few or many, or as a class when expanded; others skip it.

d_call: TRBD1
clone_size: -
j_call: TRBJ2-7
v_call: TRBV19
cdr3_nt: TGTGCCAGTAGCGGACAGGGTCTGTCATCCGAGCAGTACTTC
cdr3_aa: CASSGQGLSSEQYF

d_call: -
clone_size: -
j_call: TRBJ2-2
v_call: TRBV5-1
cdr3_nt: TGCGCCAGCACCACTCAAACAGGGAACACCGGGGAGCTGTTTTTT
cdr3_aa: CASTTQTGNTGELFF

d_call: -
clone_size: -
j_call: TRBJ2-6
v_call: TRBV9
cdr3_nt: TGTGCCAGCAGCGTAGCGGGATCTGGGGCCAACGTCCTGACTTTC
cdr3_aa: CASSVAGSGANVLTF

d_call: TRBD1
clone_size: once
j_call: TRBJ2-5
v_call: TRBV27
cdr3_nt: TGTGCCAGCAGTTTCTCCGGACAGGGGTCCGAGACCCAGTACTTC
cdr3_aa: CASSFSGQGSETQYF

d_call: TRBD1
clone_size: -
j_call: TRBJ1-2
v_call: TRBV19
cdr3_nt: TGTGCCAGTAGTAGGGGACAGGGCGGCTATGGCTACACCTTC
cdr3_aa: CASSRGQGGYGYTF

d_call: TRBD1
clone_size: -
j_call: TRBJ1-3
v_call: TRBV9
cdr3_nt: TGTGCCAGCAGCGTGGACAGGGAGTCGTTAGGAAACACCATATATTTT
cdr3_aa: CASSVDRESLGNTIYF

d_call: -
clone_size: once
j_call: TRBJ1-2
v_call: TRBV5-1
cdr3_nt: TGCGCCAGCAGCCCTGGACAGTCGTTATCCTATGGCTACACCTTC
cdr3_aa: CASSPGQSLSYGYTF

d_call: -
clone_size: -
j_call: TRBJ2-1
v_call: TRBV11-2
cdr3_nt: TGTGCCAGCAGCTTAGGGCTCAACAATGAGCAGTTCTTC
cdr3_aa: CASSLGLNNEQFF

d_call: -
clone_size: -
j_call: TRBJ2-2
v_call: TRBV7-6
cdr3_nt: TGTGCCAGCAGCTTGCAGACAGCGAACACCGGGGAGCTGTTTTTT
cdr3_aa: CASSLQTANTGELFF

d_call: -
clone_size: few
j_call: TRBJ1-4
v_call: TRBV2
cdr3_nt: TGTGCCAGCAGATACAGGGAGGAAAAACTGTTTTTT
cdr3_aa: CASRYREEKLFF

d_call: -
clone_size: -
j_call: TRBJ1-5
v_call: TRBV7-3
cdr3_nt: TGTGCCAGCAGCTTAGACGGGAATCAGCCCCAGCATTTT
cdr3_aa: CASSLDGNQPQHF

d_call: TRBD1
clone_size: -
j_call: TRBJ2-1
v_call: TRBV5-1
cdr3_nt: TGCGCCAGCAGCTTGGAAGTCGACGTGCAGGACAGGTATAATGAGCAGTTCTTC
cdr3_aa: CASSLEVDVQDRYNEQFF

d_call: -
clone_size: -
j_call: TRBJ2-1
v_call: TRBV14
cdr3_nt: TGTGCCAGCAGCCACGGGGTTTCTGAGCAGTTCTTC
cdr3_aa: CASSHGVSEQFF

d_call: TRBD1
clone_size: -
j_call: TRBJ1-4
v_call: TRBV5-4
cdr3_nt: TGTGCCAGCAGCCTCCAGGGGGGAGTGAATGAAAAACTGTTTTTT
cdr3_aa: CASSLQGGVNEKLFF

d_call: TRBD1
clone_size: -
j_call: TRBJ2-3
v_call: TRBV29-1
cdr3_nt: TGCAGCGTTGGGAGGAGTACAGGGGCCAAACCAACAGATACGCAGTATTTT
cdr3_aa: CSVGRSTGAKPTDTQYF

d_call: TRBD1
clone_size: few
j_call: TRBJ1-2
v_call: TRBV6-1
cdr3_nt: TGTGCCAGCAGTGATCGGGGGACAGGGGAAGGCTATGGCTACACCTTC
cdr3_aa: CASSDRGTGEGYGYTF

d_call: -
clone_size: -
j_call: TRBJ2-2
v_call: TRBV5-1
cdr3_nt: TGCGCCACCTCCACGGGAGACCTCACCGGGGAGCTGTTTTTT
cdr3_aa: CATSTGDLTGELFF

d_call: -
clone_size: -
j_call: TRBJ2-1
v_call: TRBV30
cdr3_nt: TGTGCCTGGAGTAGACAGGCCTCCTACAATGAGCAGTTCTTC
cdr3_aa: CAWSRQASYNEQFF

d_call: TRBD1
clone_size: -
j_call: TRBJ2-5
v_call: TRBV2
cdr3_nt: TGTGCCAGCAGTGCCCAGACAGGGACGGAGGAGACCCAGTACTTC
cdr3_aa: CASSAQTGTEETQYF

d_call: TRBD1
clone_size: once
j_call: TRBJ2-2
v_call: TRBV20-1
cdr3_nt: TGCAGTGCTAGTCCCGACAGGGCGAACACCGGGGAGCTGTTTTTT
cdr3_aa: CSASPDRANTGELFF

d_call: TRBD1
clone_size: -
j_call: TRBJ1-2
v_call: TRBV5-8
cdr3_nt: TGTGCCAGCAGCTGGACAGGGGGTGCCTATGGCTACACCTTC
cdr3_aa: CASSWTGGAYGYTF

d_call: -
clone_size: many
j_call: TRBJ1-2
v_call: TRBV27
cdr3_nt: TGTGCCAGCAGTTTAAGAGGGAACTATGGCTACACCTTC
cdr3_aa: CASSLRGNYGYTF

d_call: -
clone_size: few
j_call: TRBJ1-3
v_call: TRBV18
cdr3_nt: TGTGCCAGCTCCTTTTCTCGGGGAACTGGAAACACCATATATTTT
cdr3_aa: CASSFSRGTGNTIYF

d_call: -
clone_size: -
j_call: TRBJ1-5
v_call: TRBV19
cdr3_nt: TGTGCCAGTAGTTCTACCCGGGGAGGGAGCAATCAGCCCCAGCATTTT
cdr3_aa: CASSSTRGGSNQPQHF

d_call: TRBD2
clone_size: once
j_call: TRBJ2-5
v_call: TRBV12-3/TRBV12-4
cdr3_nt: TGTGCCAGCACCCCACGGACGGGGGGGGCCCAGTACTTC
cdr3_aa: CASTPRTGGAQYF

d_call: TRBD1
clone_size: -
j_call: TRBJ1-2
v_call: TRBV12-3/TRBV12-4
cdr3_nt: TGTGCCAGCAGTTTTCGACAGGGCAGGGGCTACACCTTC
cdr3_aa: CASSFRQGRGYTF

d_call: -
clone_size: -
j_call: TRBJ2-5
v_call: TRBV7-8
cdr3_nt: TGTGCCAGCAGCTTATCCCGGGGGTACCAAGAGACCCAGTACTTC
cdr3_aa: CASSLSRGYQETQYF

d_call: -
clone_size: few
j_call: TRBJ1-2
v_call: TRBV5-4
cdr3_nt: TGTGCCAGCAGCTTACCCCTCTCTGGGGGGGCGGCTAACTATGGCTACACCTTC
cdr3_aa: CASSLPLSGGAANYGYTF

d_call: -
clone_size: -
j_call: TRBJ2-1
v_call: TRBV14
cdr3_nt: TGTGCCAGCAGCCGGGGCCCCTATCTCTTCTTC
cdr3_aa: CASSRGPYLFF

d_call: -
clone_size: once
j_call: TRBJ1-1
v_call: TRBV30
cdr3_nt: TGTGCCTGGAGTGCTTGGCAGAACACTGAAGCTTTCTTT
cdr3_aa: CAWSAWQNTEAFF

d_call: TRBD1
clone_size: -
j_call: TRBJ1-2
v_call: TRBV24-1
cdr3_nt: TGTGCCACCAGTGATCGACAGGGGTTGAGCGGCTACACCTTC
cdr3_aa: CATSDRQGLSGYTF

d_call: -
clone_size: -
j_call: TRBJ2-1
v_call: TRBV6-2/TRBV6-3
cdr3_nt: TGTGCCAGCAGTAAATCGGTAGCCGGGGAGCAGTTCTTC
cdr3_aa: CASSKSVAGEQFF

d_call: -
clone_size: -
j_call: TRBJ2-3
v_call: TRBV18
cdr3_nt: TGTGCCAGCTCTCGGGTGAATACAGATACGCAGTATTTT
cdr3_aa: CASSRVNTDTQYF

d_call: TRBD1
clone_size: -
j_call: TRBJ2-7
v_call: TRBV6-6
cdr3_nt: TGTGCCAGCAAAACGACAGGGTTCTCCAACGAGCAGTACTTC
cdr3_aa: CASKTTGFSNEQYF

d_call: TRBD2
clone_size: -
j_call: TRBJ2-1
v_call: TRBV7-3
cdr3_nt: TGTGCCAGCAGTTCTGGGACTAGCGGTGACAATGAGCAGTTCTTC
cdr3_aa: CASSSGTSGDNEQFF

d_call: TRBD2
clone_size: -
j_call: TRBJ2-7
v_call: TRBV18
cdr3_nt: TGTGCCAGCTCCCCGACTAGCGGGGACTACGAGCAGTACTTC
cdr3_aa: CASSPTSGDYEQYF

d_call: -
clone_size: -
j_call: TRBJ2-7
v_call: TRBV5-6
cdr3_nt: TGTGCCAGCAGCTTAGCCCAGGGTGCCTTCGAGCAGTACTTC
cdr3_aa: CASSLAQGAFEQYF

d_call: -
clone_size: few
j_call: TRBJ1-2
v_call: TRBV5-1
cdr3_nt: TGCGCCAGCAGCTTTGGCTTCAGGGATGGCTACACCTTC
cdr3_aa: CASSFGFRDGYTF

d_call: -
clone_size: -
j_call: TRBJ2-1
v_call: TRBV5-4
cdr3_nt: TGTGCCAGCAGCTTGACAGGTTACATCAATGAGCAGTTCTTC
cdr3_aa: CASSLTGYINEQFF

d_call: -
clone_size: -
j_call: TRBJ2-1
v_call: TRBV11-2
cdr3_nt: TGTGCCAGCAGCAGAATTGGGGGGGGCTCCCTCCAAGAGCAGTTCTTC
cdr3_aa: CASSRIGGGSLQEQFF

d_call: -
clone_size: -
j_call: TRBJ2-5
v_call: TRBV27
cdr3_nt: TGTGCCAGCAGTTCTCCGGGGAAGAGTGCTCGAGAGACCCAGTACTTC
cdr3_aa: CASSSPGKSARETQYF

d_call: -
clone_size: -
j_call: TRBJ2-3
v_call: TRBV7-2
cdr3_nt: TGTGCCAGCAGCTTGGGGCGCAGCACAGATACGCAGTATTTT
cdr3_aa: CASSLGRSTDTQYF

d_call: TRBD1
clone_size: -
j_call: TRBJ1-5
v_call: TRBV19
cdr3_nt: TGTGCCAGCCACAGCCCGGGACAGGGGGCAGGCAATCAGCCCCAGCATTTT
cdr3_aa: CASHSPGQGAGNQPQHF

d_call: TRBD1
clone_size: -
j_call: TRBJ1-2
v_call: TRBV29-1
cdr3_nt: TGCAGCGTTGAAGCAGGGGGCTTTGGCTACACCTTC
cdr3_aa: CSVEAGGFGYTF

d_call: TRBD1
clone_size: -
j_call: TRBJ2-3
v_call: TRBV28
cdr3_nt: TGTGCCAGCAGCAAGGACAGGGGGCAAGTTGATACGCAGTATTTT
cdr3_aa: CASSKDRGQVDTQYF

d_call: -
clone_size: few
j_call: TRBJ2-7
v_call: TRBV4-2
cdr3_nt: TGTGCCAGCAGCCAAGCCAGGGTAGAGGAGACCGAGCAGTACTTC
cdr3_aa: CASSQARVEETEQYF

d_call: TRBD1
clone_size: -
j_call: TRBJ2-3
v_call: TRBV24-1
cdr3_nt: TGTGCCACCAGTGATCCCGGACAGGGGGGCACAGATACGCAGTATTTT
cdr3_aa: CATSDPGQGGTDTQYF

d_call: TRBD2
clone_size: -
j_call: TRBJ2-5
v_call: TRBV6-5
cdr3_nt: TGTGCCAGCTGGGGGAGGGGTCAAGAGACCCAGTACTTC
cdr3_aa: CASWGRGQETQYF

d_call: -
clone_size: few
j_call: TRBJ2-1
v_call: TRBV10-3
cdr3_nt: TGTGCCATCAGTGAGTGGGCGGGGGCCATCAATGAGCAGTTCTTC
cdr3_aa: CAISEWAGAINEQFF

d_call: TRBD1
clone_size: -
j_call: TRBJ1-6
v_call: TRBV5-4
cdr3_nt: TGTGCCAGCAGCCCGGACAGGGGGGGGAATTCACCCCTCCACTTT
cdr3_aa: CASSPDRGGNSPLHF

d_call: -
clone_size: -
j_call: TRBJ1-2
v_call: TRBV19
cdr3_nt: TGTGCCAGTAGTTTCCGACAGGAGTATGGCTACACCTTC
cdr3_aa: CASSFRQEYGYTF

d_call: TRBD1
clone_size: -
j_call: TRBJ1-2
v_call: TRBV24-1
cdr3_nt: TGTGCCACCAGTGGGGGGACAGGGTATTATGGCTACACCTTC
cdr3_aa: CATSGGTGYYGYTF

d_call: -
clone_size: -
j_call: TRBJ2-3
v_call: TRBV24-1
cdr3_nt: TGTGCCACCAGTGATTTCTCTGGGGCGTATGGCACAGATACGCAGTATTTT
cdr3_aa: CATSDFSGAYGTDTQYF

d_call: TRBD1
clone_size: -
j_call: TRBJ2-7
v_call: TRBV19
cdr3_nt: TGTGCCAGTATTGACAGGGTGAGCTCCTACGAGCAGTACTTC
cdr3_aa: CASIDRVSSYEQYF

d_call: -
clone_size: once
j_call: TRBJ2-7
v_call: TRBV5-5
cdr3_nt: TGTGCCAGCAGCTCCATCGGGGGCTCCTACGAGCAGTACTTC
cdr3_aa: CASSSIGGSYEQYF

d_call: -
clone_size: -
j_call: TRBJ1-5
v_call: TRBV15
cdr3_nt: TGTGCCACCAGCAGATCTGATCAGCCCCAGCATTTT
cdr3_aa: CATSRSDQPQHF

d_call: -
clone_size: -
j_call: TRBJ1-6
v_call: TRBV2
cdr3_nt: TGTGCCAGCGCAAAGCAGCAGGGGTATAATTCACCCCTCCACTTT
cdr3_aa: CASAKQQGYNSPLHF

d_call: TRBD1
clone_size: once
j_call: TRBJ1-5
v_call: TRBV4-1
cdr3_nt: TGCGCCAGCAGCCAAGCAGGGGGCCCTAATCAGCCCCAGCATTTT
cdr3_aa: CASSQAGGPNQPQHF

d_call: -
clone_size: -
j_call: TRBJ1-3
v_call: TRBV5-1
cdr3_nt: TGCGCCAGCAGCTTGGGTGGGGCACTCTCTGGAAACACCATATATTTT
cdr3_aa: CASSLGGALSGNTIYF

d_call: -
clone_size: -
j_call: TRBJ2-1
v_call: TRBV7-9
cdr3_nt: TGTGCCAGCAGCTTAAGCCCCACCAAATCAGCGAGCGAGCAGTTCTTC
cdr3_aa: CASSLSPTKSASEQFF